These T cell receptor beta chains were read from a single sample in a study of blood T cell repertoires in COVID-19. The method was immunoSEQ multiplex PCR; TCRdb's version includes in-frame clones alone and lacks a portion of them. The data contain 84,000 or so clones, approximately 78% of them seen just once; the ten biggest clones take up about 12%. The material sequenced was peripheral blood. These receptor sequences come from a human donor in a cohort sampled during active COVID-19. CDR3s include the opening cysteine and the closing phenylalanine or tryptophan. D genes are given only for firm matches. Not every row has a clone size; where given, it reads once, few, many or a size class.

>-|TRBJ2-3|-|TRBV24-1
TGTGCCACCGGGGGGAAGAAAGGCCGGGCAGATACGCAGTATTTT
CATGGKKGRADTQYF
>once|TRBJ2-7|TRBD1|TRBV27
TGTGCCAGCAGCGAAATCGGGGCAGGGGGTTCCTACGAGCAGTACTTC
CASSEIGAGGSYEQYF
>-|TRBJ2-3|-|TRBV4-1
TGCGCCAGCAGCCAAGACTCCGGGACAGATACGCAGTATTTT
CASSQDSGTDTQYF
>-|TRBJ2-1|-|TRBV9
TGTGCCAGCAGCGTAGACCAGGGGTCCTACAATGAGCAGTTCTTC
CASSVDQGSYNEQFF
>-|TRBJ2-7|TRBD2|TRBV18
TGTGCCAGCTCACCCCGGACTAGCGGGGGGGACGAGCAGTACTTC
CASSPRTSGGDEQYF
>-|TRBJ1-1|-|TRBV5-4
TGTGCCAGCAGCTCCCAGGATCTCCCTGAAGCTTTCTTT
CASSSQDLPEAFF
>few|TRBJ1-2|-|TRBV5-4
TGTGCCAGCAGTTTCTTTCAGGAGGGGGGCTACACCTTC
CASSFFQEGGYTF
>-|TRBJ1-1|TRBD1|TRBV7-8
TGTGCCAGCAGCTCGGGACAGGGCTACACTGAAGCTTTCTTT
CASSSGQGYTEAFF
>few|TRBJ1-5|-|TRBV27
TGTGCCAGCAGTTCGTCACAGGGATTTCAGCCCCAGCATTTT
CASSSSQGFQPQHF
>-|TRBJ2-5|-|TRBV5-1
TGCGCCAGCAGCCCCCGGGGAGGGGGAGAGACCCAGTACTTC
CASSPRGGGETQYF
>few|TRBJ1-1|TRBD1|TRBV19
TGTGCCAGTAGCCGGGCCGGACAGGCGAACACTGAAGCTTTCTTT
CASSRAGQANTEAFF
>once|TRBJ2-5|TRBD2|TRBV4-2
TGTGCCAGCAGCCAAGATAGGAAGCGGGGGGGCCACCAAGAGACCCAGTACTTC
CASSQDRKRGGHQETQYF
>-|TRBJ2-7|TRBD1|TRBV5-5
TGTGCCAGCAGCTCCCTCACTGAGAGGGGGCCGTACGAGCAGTACTTC
CASSSLTERGPYEQYF
>-|TRBJ2-2|TRBD1|TRBV7-9
TGTGCCAGCAGCCCCACGACAGGGGTGAACACCGGGGAGCTGTTTTTT
CASSPTTGVNTGELFF
>-|TRBJ1-5|-|TRBV30
TGTGCCTGGAGTACAGGATATAGCAATCAGCCCCAGCATTTT
CAWSTGYSNQPQHF
>-|TRBJ2-7|TRBD1|TRBV6-5
TGTGCCAGCAGGAGGACAGGGCGCTACGAGCAGTACTTC
CASRRTGRYEQYF